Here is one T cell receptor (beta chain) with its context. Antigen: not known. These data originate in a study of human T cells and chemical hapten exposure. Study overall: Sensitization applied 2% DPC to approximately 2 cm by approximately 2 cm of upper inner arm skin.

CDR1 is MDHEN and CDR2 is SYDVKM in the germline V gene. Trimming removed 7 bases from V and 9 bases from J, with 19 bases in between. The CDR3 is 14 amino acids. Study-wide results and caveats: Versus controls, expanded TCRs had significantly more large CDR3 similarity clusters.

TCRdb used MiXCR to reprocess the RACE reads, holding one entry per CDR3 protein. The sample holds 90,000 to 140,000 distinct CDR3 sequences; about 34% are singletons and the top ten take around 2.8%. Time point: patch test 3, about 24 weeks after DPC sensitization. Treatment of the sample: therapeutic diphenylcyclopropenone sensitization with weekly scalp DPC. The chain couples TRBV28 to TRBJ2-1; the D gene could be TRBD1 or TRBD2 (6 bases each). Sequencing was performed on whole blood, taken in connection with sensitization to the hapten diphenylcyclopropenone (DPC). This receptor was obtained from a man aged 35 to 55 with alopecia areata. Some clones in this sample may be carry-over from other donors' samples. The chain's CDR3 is CASTFLVQGGEQFF. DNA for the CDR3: TGTGCCAGCACTTTCCTGGTACAGGGAGGTGAGCAGTTCTTC.